This TCR beta chain comes out of a study of a mutant IDH1 vaccine in newly diagnosed glioma. Study-wide context: Therapy received beforehand was radiotherapy, temozolomide, or both, with most patients given both.

Noted time point: week 23, last vaccination. Alongside topical imiquimod, each dose of vaccine comprised 300 ug of mutant IDH1 20-mer peptide. Comment on this clone: What it recognizes is unknown.

Data came from immunoSEQ multiplex PCR; TCRdb stores just in-frame clones and leaves some out. The sample contains about 55,000 clones, about 80% of which appear only once. CDR3 length: 17 amino acids. The V gene's germline CDR1 is PRHDT and CDR2 FYEKMQ (reference sequence). The germline V and J ends were trimmed by 1 base and 5 bases, with 20 bases remaining between them. The sample in question was PBMCs, obtained from a glioma patient whose treatment included an IDH1 peptide vaccine. This receptor was taken from a man aged 40-49 years with glioma. The rearrangement links TRBV13 to TRBJ2-5; D remains ambiguous. The DNA of the CDR3 is TGTGCCAGCAGCTTAGCAGCTGGTCGCTCAATCTGGGAGACCCAGTACTTC. As protein: CASSLAAGRSIWETQYF.